This TCR beta chain was sequenced during a study of preoperative IRX-2 immunotherapy in early breast cancer. V shed 1 base and J shed 9 bases, with 16 bases lying between them. The V gene's germline CDR1 is SGHNT and CDR2 YENEEA. The CDR3 is 15 residues long. Assay used: immunoSEQ multiplex PCR; TCRdb lists only in-frame clones, some missing. The data hold 8,500 to 14,000 clones, with 75% to 90% observed a single time. The sample's treatment: preoperative locoregional IRX-2 cytokine immunotherapy. Samples came from a phase Ib trial of preoperative locoregional IRX-2 cytokine immunotherapy. The rearrangement joins TRBV11-3 to TRBJ2-1; weak D call: TRBD2 (5 bases). Source: lymph node tissue, taken before IRX-2 immunotherapy. The clonotype comes from a human donor with breast cancer. CDR3 sequence: CASSLGVGGRGEQFF. Here the CDR3 DNA reads TGTGCCAGCAGCTTAGGGGTCGGTGGGAGAGGTGAGCAGTTCTTC.